This TCR beta chain originates from a study of regulatory T cells in long-lasting Graves disease listed by TCRdb under 2021. Turning to the overall study: Antithyroid drugs had been taken for less than 3 months by newly diagnosed Graves' disease patients. Persistent Graves' disease patients were compared with newly diagnosed Graves' disease patients by peripheral blood TCR sequencing and RNA sequencing. The study was conducted in China and was registered as a clinical trial. A total of roughly 35 samples underwent TCR sequencing: about 13 from persistent and approximately 20 from newly diagnosed Graves' disease patients. Results the study describes overall, beyond this receptor: Persistent disease showed preferential use of TRBV28, TRBJ1-2 and TRBJ2-5, whereas newly diagnosed disease favored TRBV20-1 and TRBJ2-1. More public clonotypes were shared among persistent patients (roughly 2,900) than among newly diagnosed patients (roughly 1,000). Compared with newly diagnosed patients, patients with persistent Graves' disease had lower TCR Shannon entropy and fewer highly expanded clones, which suggests clonal expansion. Sequencing and analysis were restricted to the TCR beta chain. Because the primary lesion, thyroid tissue, could not be accessed, the study looked at peripheral blood alone. The authors noted that the small sample size was a limitation that may lower accuracy.

Library generation was performed with multiplex PCR. The listed sequencing device is Illumina HiSeq 4000. TCR beta libraries were built with iRepertoire HTBI primers and Arm-PCR amplification of CDR3 regions. PCR products were gel purified before sequencing. Under the source paper's analysis protocol: Gene usage analysis of CDR3 amino acid clonotypes relied on the roughly 64 TRBV and more than twelve TRBJ segments identified across samples. Filtered high-quality paired reads were merged into contigs using COPE and FqMerger. BLAST was used to align contigs to IMGT TRBV, TRBD and TRBJ reference genes, with CDR3 defined following IMGT. Clonotypes above 0.1% frequency were classified as highly expanded clones. Shannon entropy was used to measure repertoire diversity, and the Gini coefficient was used to measure V-J evenness. A clonotype was considered public if more than one individual shared it. TCRdb took the public reads, trimmed them with fastp at Q25, ran MiXCR for clone calling and kept in-frame beta chains. Rows are unified per CDR3 protein, each entry keeping the most common DNA and genes. TCRdb's processing, not the study's, gives the V and J calls here. Present in this sample are roughly 430,000 distinct CDR3 sequences, over 15% of which were seen just once. The ten largest make up approximately 11% of the sample.

The CDR3 sequence holds 14 residues, the cysteine and phenylalanine included. Kept here is only the CDR3 DNA, which spans 42 bases and is read in frame from base 1. CDR1 and CDR2 are read off the germline V gene (reference sequence) as DFQATT and SNEGSKA. Taken with the paper, the label for time point translates to: newly diagnosed GD, antithyroid drugs for less than 3 months. For both TCR sequencing and RNA sequencing, RNA was extracted from PBMCs using TRIzol. The diagnosis of Graves' disease followed American Thyroid Association guidelines. Patients for the study were recruited at an endocrinology department in Xi'an, China. Each patient gave approximately 10 milliliters of peripheral blood, collected in an EDTA anticoagulant tube. Ficoll Paque Plus density gradient separation was used to isolate PBMCs, and no additional T cell sorting was done. An Agilent 2100 Bioanalyzer and agarose gel were used to check RNA quality, while a NanoDrop 2000 measured RNA concentration.

In regard to this clonotype: Which antigen it targets is not known. With a much larger clone just one base away, this may be a read error.

The same sample was also studied in work on T cells in Graves' hyperthyroidism and ophthalmopathy. The second study also describes: Graves' hyperthyroidism was defined as stable when no progression to ophthalmopathy occurred over 18 months of follow-up. Hyperthyroidism patients were newly diagnosed, had a disease duration of under 2 months, and were aged 18 to 65 years. The study excluded patients with uncontrolled infections, other autoimmune diseases, pregnancy or lactation. Diagnoses were based on clinical symptoms, serum thyroxine and TRAb, thyroid ultrasound and orbital computed tomography. The TCR CDR3 was subjected to a first round of RT-PCR using the HTBI primer set and the Qiagen OneStep RT-PCR kit. Most expanded thyroid clonotypes (frequency above 0.001) were also detected in blood, a finding suggesting that blood repertoires may reflect thyroid immune responses. A model built on a 13 V-J signature distinguished ophthalmopathy from stable hyperthyroidism, reaching 87.88% sensitivity and 81.08% specificity in cross-validation and 80%/75% in testing. In validation, the model predicted progression to ophthalmopathy with just under 71% sensitivity and 72.22% specificity, a median of 6.5 months before onset. TCR V-J signatures able to tell the groups apart were searched for in a discovery cohort of 90 to 100 patients, of whom 40 to 45 had Graves' ophthalmopathy and about 60 had stable Graves' hyperthyroidism. An independent validation cohort of fewer than 20 hyperthyroidism patients and 17 patients who later progressed to ophthalmopathy tested prospective prediction of ophthalmopathy. The 75 to 100 discovery patients were divided at random into training and test sets in a 7:3 ratio. The study also compared thyroid tissue and blood T-cell repertoires from over 5 Graves' hyperthyroidism patients. After blood sampling, hyperthyroidism patients were treated with methimazole at a starting dose of 30 mg daily, and ophthalmopathy patients were treated with high-dose intravenous methylprednisolone. A second multiplex PCR round built the libraries, followed by size selection and purification. Libraries were sequenced paired-end with 100 bp reads on an Illumina HiSeq2000. SOAPnuke was used to process the raw data, with reads discarded if the reads contained adapters or uncalled bases, had a mean Phred below 15, or lacked an exact constant-primer or identifier match. High-quality paired reads were merged with COPE v1.2.5, and unique nucleotide sequences were defined as clonotypes. MiTCR v1.1 was used to align the clonotypes against IMGT TRBV, TRBD and TRBJ reference segments. The analysis included only V-J combinations with a frequency above 0.0001, which together covered approximately 99% of the repertoires. A TCS score was defined as the ratio of F50 (clonal expansion) to E x V (chaos), with BLOSUM62-based TCRdist applied between CDR3 peptides within each V-J. Welch's t-statistics and random forest reduced 514 V-J features to about 12, which were used in a naive Bayes classifier (R e1071). Sample size was not statistically predetermined, and investigators were not blinded to group allocation. The paper describes TCR Vbeta CDR3 sequencing of roughly 130 peripheral blood samples, made up of 43 ophthalmopathy patients, more than 70 hyperthyroidism patients and some 17 progressor patients.

The sequence is built from TRBV20-1 and TRBJ2-7; 7 central nucleotides agree with TRBD2. This sequence was found in a young woman with Graves disease. Donor details come from another sample of the same person, matched by shared clones. The sequencing here drew on peripheral blood mononuclear cells (PBMCs), taken at new diagnosis, from a patient treated with antithyroid drugs. The nucleotides read TGCAGTACTAGGTCCCGGGACTACTCCTACGAGCAGTACTTC. This gives the protein CSTRSRDYSYEQYF.